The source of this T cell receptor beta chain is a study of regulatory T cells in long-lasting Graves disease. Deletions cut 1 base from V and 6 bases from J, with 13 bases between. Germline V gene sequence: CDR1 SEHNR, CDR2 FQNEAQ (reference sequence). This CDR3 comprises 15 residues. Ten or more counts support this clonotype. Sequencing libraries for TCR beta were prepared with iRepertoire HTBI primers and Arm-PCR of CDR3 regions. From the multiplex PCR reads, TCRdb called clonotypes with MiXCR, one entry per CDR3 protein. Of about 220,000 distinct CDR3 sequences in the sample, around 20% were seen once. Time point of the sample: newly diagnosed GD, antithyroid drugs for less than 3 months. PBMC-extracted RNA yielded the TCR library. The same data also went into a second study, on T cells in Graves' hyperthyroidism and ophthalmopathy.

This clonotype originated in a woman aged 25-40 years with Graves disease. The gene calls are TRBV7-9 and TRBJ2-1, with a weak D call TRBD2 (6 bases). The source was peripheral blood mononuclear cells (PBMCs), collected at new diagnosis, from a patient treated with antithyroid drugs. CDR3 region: CASSLGGTAPNEQFF. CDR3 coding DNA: TGTGCCAGCAGCTTAGGCGGGACGGCGCCCAATGAGCAGTTCTTC. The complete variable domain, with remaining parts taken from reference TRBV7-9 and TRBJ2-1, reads DTGVSQNPRHKITKRGQNVTFRCDPISEHNRLYWYRQTLGQGPEFLTYFQNEAQLEKSRLLSDRFSAERPKGSFSTLEIQRTEQGDSAMYLCASSLGGTAPNEQFFGPGTRLTVL.